This passage covers 21 T cell receptor beta chains from one sample sequenced in a study of T cells in Graves' hyperthyroidism and ophthalmopathy. From RNA transcripts, TCR beta CDR3 regions were amplified. Primed by the HTBI set, a first-round RT-PCR was run on the TCR CDR3. TCRdb used MiXCR to reprocess the multiplex PCR reads, holding one entry per CDR3 protein. Of approximately 300,000 distinct CDR3 sequences listed, around a sixth are singletons. Material for sequencing was blood. The source of these receptors is a man aged 25-45 years with Graves' hyperthyroidism.

Regarding this clonotype: This may come from a read error, since a much larger clone is one base off. The chain links TRBV11-2 to TRBJ1-2; no firm D call. The length of the CDR3 is 15 residues. Germline lookup yields CDR1 SGHAT and CDR2 FQNNGV. CDR3 protein: CASSLGRTGFYGYAF. DNA of the CDR3: TGTGCCAGCAGCTTAGGCAGGACGGGTTTCTATGGCTACGCCTTC.

In this sample, this clonotype turned up a few times. CDR3 coding DNA: TGTGCCATCAGCTCAACTAGTAGTGAGCAGTTCTTC. This sequence encodes CAISSTSSEQFF. The gene calls are TRBV10-3 and TRBJ2-1; tentatively, D is TRBD2 (5 bases). This CDR3 has 12 amino acids. Germline CDR1 and CDR2: ENHRY and SYGVKD. Trimming took 6 bases from V and 9 from J, leaving 12 bases between them.

The rearrangement joins TRBV2 to TRBJ1-6, with D uncertain. Germline V gives CDR1 SNHLY, CDR2 FYNNEI. V dropped 7 bases and J dropped 8 bases, with 15 bases sitting between them. CDR3 length: 14 residues. CDR3 protein: CASTPEETDSPLHF. The CDR3 DNA sequence: TGTGCCAGCACCCCCGAGGAAACAGATTCACCCCTCCACTTT.

V usage is TRBV9 and J usage is TRBJ2-2; D is perhaps TRBD2 (7 bases). The CDR3 runs to 15 residues. Trimming took 4 bases from V and 4 from J, leaving 14 bases between them. Germline assignment: CDR1 SGDLS and CDR2 YYNGEE. CDR3 nucleotides: TGTGCCAGCAGCCCCGAGGGAGGGGGCACCGGGGAGCTGTTTTTT. Translation: CASSPEGGGTGELFF.

In its sample, this clonotype was seen many times. The chain couples TRBV2 to TRBJ1-4; TRBD1 is a possible D gene (5 bases). The CDR3 consists of 12 residues. The V end lost 4 bases, the J end lost 13 bases, and 13 bases lay between the germline ends. Germline CDR1 SNHLY, CDR2 FYNNEI. The CDR3 sequence is CASSVRDPTLFF. In nucleotides, the CDR3 is TGTGCCAGCAGTGTCCGGGACCCCACACTGTTTTTT. Supplemented by reference TRBV2 and TRBJ1-4, the full variable domain reads EPEVTQTPSHQVTQMGQEVILRCVPISNHLYFYWYRQILGQKVEFLVSFYNNEISEKSEIFDDQFSVERPDGSNFTLKIRSTKLEDSAMYFCASSVRDPTLFFGSGTQLSVL.

This clonotype was observed many times. V is TRBV2 and J is TRBJ2-5, with 14 nucleotides matching TRBD2. Trimming cost V 3 bases and J 4 bases; bases outside gene matches: 1. This CDR3 spans 15 amino acids. Germline lookup yields CDR1 SNHLY and CDR2 FYNNEI. The CDR3 reads CASSEGLAGVETQYF. In DNA, the CDR3 is TGTGCCAGCAGTGAGGGACTAGCGGGAGTAGAGACCCAGTACTTC.

The sample holds many counts of this clonotype. This sequence joins TRBV3-1 and TRBJ2-3; 7 bases line up with TRBD1. V shed 6 bases, J shed 5 bases, and the junction held 5 bases outside the gene matches. This CDR3 contains 13 residues. CDR1 and CDR2 from the germline V gene are LGHDT and YNNKEL (reference sequence). CDR3 loop: CASSQRGRDTQYF. The CDR3 DNA is TGTGCCAGCAGTCAAAGGGGGCGAGATACGCAGTATTTT.

The rearrangement uses TRBV5-4 and TRBJ2-5, with 8 positions matching TRBD2. The CDR3 runs 16 residues. The V gene end was trimmed by 0 bases and the J gene end by 2 bases; junction bases not matched to a gene: 6. Germline CDR1 is SGHNT and CDR2 is YYREEE (reference sequence). The CDR3 region has the DNA TGTGCCAGCAGCTTGGAACCCGGGAGGGCGCAAGAGACCCAGTACTTC. Translating gives CASSLEPGRAQETQYF.

A few counts support this clonotype. In nucleotides, the CDR3 is TGTGCCAGCACTGACAGGCAACAGCCCCAGCATTTT. Its translation is CASTDRQQPQHF. This rearrangement joins TRBV6-1 to TRBJ1-5; D is perhaps TRBD1 (6 bases). CDR1 MNHNS and CDR2 SASEGT come from the germline V gene. The CDR3 has 12 residues. Trimming pared 7 bases from V and 7 bases from J, leaving 11 bases between.

Only a few counts were recorded for this clonotype. The chain combines TRBV7-6 with TRBJ2-7, with D possibly TRBD1 on 5 matching bases. Trimming removed 6 bases at V and 0 bases at J, with 9 bases between. The CDR3 sequence is 13 residues long. The germline gives CDR1 SGHVS, CDR2 FNYEAQ. The CDR3 is CASSPDNSYEQYF. CDR3 DNA: TGTGCCAGCAGTCCGGACAACTCCTACGAGCAGTACTTC.

The chain uses TRBV7-9 and TRBJ2-1, with D tentatively TRBD2 (6 bases). Trimming removed 5 bases at V and 1 base at J, with 12 bases between. CDR3 length: 15 amino acids. The germline CDR1 and CDR2 sequences are SEHNR and FQNEAQ (reference sequence). This CDR3 is CASSPRGNSYNEQFF. In DNA, the CDR3 is TGTGCCAGCAGCCCCCGGGGGAATTCCTACAATGAGCAGTTCTTC.

This clonotype has at least ten counts. The chain links TRBV7-3 to TRBJ2-1; a weak D match, TRBD1 (6 bases). V lost 2 bases to trimming and J lost 4 bases, with 9 bases between them. The germline CDR1 and CDR2 sequences are SGHTA and FQGTGA. The CDR3 has 14 residues. CDR3 nucleotide sequence: TGTGCCAGCAGCTTACGACAGGAATACAATGAGCAGTTCTTC. It specifies CASSLRQEYNEQFF.

The chain couples TRBV9 to TRBJ2-1; 8 bases agree with TRBD2. V lost 0 bases, J lost 8 bases, and 4 bases stayed unmatched. This CDR3 has 14 amino acids. In germline, CDR1 is SGDLS, CDR2 YYNGEE. The CDR3 loop reads CASSVEGTRDEQFF. The CDR3 DNA reads as TGTGCCAGCAGCGTAGAAGGGACTAGGGATGAGCAGTTCTTC.

This chain connects TRBV4-1 to TRBJ2-3; 13 nucleotides align to TRBD2. The CDR3 has 17 amino acids. V lost 4 bases and J lost 5; bases outside the gene matches: 9. Germline CDR1 is MGHRA and CDR2 is YSYEKL. The CDR3 here is CASSLTSGRARGDTQYF. DNA of the CDR3: TGCGCCAGCAGCCTCACTAGCGGGAGGGCCCGAGGAGATACGCAGTATTTT.

This clonotype was recorded at least ten times. V and J are TRBV2 and TRBJ2-1, with D possibly being TRBD2 (7 bases). Germline CDR1 is SNHLY and CDR2 is FYNNEI. CDR3 length equals 15 residues. V lost 4 bases and J lost 5, with 15 bases in between. CDR3 amino acids: CASSGSGGGHNEQFF. Here the CDR3 DNA reads TGTGCCAGCAGTGGCAGCGGCGGGGGCCACAATGAGCAGTTCTTC.

This clonotype was found many times. The chain carries TRBV28 and TRBJ2-5, with TRBD2 as a possible D gene (6 bases). The CDR3 spans 14 residues. V lost 6 bases and J 2 bases, leaving 13 bases between the germline ends. Germline CDR1 and CDR2: MDHEN and SYDVKM. The DNA of the CDR3 is TGTGCCAGCAGCCCCCAGGGAGGTCAAGAGACCCAGTACTTC. Translating it yields CASSPQGGQETQYF.

The chain has TRBV27 and TRBJ1-6; 8 bases align to TRBD1. CDR3 size: 14 residues. Germline CDR1 and CDR2: MNHEY and SMNVEV (reference sequence). V gave up 3 bases and J gave up 7 bases; unmatched junction bases: 2. DNA for the CDR3: TGTGCCAGCAGTTTCAGGGGGCCAAATTCACCCCTCCACTTT. This encodes CASSFRGPNSPLHF.

This clonotype occurred many times. The chain employs TRBV2 and TRBJ2-5; D remains unclear. Trimming pared 6 bases from V and 3 bases from J, leaving 8 bases between. This CDR3 is built from 12 residues. The germline V gene has CDR1 SNHLY and CDR2 FYNNEI. This CDR3 reads CASSATEETQYF. The CDR3 DNA reads TGTGCCAGCAGCGCTACCGAAGAGACCCAGTACTTC.

This clonotype was seen at least ten times. The rearrangement links TRBV5-1 to TRBJ1-1, with D unclear. Trimming took 2 bases from V and 0 from J, leaving 8 bases between them. This CDR3 is built from 14 residues. Germline CDR1 reads SGHRS; CDR2 reads YFSETQ. As DNA, the CDR3 is TGCGCCAGCAGCTTTGGAGGCATGAACACTGAAGCTTTCTTT. Translated: CASSFGGMNTEAFF. The full variable domain, its missing parts supplied by reference TRBV5-1 and TRBJ1-1, is KAGVTQTPRYLIKTRGQQVTLSCSPISGHRSVSWYQQTPGQGLQFLFEYFSETQRNKGNFPGRFSGRQFSNSRSEMNVSTLELGDSALYLCASSFGGMNTEAFFGQGTRLTVV.

The chain couples TRBV2 to TRBJ1-6; D is possibly TRBD1 (6 bases). V was shortened by 8 bases and J by 7 bases, with 15 bases between the two germline ends. The CDR3 runs 14 residues. Germline V CDR1 and CDR2: SNHLY, FYNNEI. CDR3 residues: CASSREGGNSPLHF. CDR3 sequence (DNA): TGTGCCAGCTCCCGAGAGGGGGGGAATTCACCCCTCCACTTT.

This clonotype was observed a few times. This chain uses TRBV5-5 with TRBJ1-5; 7 bases line up with TRBD1. The V gene's germline CDR1 is SGHKS and CDR2 YYEKEE (reference sequence). The CDR3 length is 15 residues. J gave up 1 base and V 0 bases, and 1 base lay outside the gene matches. As DNA, the CDR3 is TGTGCCAGCAGCTTGGTGGGACAGAGCAATCAGCCCCAGCATTTT. Its protein product is CASSLVGQSNQPQHF.